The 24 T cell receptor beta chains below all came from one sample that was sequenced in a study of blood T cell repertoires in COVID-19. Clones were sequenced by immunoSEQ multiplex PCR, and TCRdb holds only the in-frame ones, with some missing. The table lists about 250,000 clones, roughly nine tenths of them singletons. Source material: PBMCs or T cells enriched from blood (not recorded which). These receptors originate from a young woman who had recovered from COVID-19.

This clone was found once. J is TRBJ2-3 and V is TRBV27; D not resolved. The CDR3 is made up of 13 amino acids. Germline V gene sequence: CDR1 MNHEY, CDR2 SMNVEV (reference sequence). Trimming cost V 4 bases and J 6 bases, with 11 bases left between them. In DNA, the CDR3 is TGTGCCAGCAGTTCCCACCCCGCGGATACGCAGTATTTT. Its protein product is CASSSHPADTQYF.

The CDR3 region has the DNA TGTGCCAGCAGCTTAGGAAGGGAAGGGGACACTGAAGCTTTCTTT. Protein: CASSLGREGDTEAFF. The genes are TRBV7-3 and TRBJ1-1; a weak D match, TRBD1 (5 bases). CDR3 length equals 15 residues. CDR1 is SGHTA and CDR2 is FQGTGA in the germline V gene. V dropped 2 bases and J dropped 3 bases, with 13 bases sitting between them.

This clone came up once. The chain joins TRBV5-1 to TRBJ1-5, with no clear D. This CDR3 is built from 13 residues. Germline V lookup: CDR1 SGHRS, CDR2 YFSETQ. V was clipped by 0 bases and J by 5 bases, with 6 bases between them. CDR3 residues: CASSLGLDQPQHF. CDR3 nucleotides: TGCGCCAGCAGCTTGGGACTCGATCAGCCCCAGCATTTT.

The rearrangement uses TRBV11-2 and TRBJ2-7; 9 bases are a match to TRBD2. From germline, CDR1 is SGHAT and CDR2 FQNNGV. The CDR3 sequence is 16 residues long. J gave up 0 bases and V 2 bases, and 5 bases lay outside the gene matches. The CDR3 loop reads CASSLLAGTSSYEQYF. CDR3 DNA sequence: TGTGCCAGCAGCTTACTAGCGGGGACCTCCTCCTACGAGCAGTACTTC.

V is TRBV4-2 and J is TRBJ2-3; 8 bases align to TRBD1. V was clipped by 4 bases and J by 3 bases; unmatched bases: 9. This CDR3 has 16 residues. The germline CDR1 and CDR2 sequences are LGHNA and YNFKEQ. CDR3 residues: CASSLRTGLVTDTQYF. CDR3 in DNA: TGTGCCAGCAGCCTCAGGACAGGGTTAGTGACAGATACGCAGTATTTT.

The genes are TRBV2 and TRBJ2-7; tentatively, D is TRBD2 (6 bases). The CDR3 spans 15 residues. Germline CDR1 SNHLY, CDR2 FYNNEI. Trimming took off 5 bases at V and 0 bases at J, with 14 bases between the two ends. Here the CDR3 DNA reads TGTGCCAGCAGTTTAAGCGGGTCCCTCTCCTACGAGCAGTACTTC. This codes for CASSLSGSLSYEQYF.

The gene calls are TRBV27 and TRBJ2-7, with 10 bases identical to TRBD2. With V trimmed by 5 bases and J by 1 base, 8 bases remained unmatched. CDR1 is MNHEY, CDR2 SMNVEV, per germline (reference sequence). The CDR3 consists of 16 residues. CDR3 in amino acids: CASSPAGLATSYEQYF. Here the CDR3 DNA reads TGTGCCAGCAGTCCCGCGGGACTAGCGACTTCCTACGAGCAGTACTTC.

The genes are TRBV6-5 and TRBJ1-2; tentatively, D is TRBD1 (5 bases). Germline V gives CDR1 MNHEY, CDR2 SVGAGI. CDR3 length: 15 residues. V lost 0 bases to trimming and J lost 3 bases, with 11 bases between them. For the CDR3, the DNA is TGTGCCAGCAGTTACTCTGTGGGGGGGGACTATGGCTACACCTTC. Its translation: CASSYSVGGDYGYTF.

The CDR3 DNA reads as TGCGCCAGCAATAGAGGGGGTCACGATTATGAGCAGTTCTTC. It is translated as CASNRGGHDYEQFF. The rearrangement joins TRBV5-1 to TRBJ2-1; D is perhaps TRBD1 (6 bases). Trimming removed 6 bases from V and 8 bases from J, with 18 bases in between. Germline values: CDR1 SGHRS, CDR2 YFSETQ. CDR3 length equals 14 residues.

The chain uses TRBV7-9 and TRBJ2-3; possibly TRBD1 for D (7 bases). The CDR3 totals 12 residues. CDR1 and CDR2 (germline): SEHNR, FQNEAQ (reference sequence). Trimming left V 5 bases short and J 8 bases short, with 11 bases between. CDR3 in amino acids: CASSTQGGTQYF. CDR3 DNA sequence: TGTGCCAGCAGCACCCAGGGGGGTACGCAGTATTTT.

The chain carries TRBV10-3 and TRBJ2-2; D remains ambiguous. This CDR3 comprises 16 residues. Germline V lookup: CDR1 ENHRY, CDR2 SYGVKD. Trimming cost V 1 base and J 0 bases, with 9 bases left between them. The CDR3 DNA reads TGTGCCATCAGTGAGTTGAACAGACCGAACACCGGGGAGCTGTTTTTT. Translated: CAISELNRPNTGELFF.

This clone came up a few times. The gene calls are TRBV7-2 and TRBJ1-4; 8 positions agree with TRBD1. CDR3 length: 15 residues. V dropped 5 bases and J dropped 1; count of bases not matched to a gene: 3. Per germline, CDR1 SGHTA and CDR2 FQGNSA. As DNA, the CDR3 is TGTGCCAGCAGCGGTGACAGGGGAACTAATGAAAAACTGTTTTTT. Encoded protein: CASSGDRGTNEKLFF.

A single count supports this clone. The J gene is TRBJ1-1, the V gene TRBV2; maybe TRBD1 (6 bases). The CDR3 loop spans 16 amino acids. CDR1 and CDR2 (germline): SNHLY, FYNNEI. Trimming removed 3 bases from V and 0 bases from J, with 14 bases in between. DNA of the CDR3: TGTGCCAGCAGTGATACTGTGGGACACCTGAACACTGAAGCTTTCTTT. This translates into CASSDTVGHLNTEAFF. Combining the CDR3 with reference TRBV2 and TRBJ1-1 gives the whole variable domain EPEVTQTPSHQVTQMGQEVILRCVPISNHLYFYWYRQILGQKVEFLVSFYNNEISEKSEIFDDQFSVERPDGSNFTLKIRSTKLEDSAMYFCASSDTVGHLNTEAFFGQGTRLTVV.

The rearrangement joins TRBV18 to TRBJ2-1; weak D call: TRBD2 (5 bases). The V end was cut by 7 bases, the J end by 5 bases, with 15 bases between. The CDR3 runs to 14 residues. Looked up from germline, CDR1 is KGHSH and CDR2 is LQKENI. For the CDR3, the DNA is TGTGCCAGCTACAACTCGCGGGCCCACAATGAGCAGTTCTTC. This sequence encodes CASYNSRAHNEQFF.

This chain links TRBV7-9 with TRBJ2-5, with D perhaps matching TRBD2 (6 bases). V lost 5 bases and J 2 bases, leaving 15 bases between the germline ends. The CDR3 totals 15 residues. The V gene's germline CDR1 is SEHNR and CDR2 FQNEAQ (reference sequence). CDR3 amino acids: CASSLWDGRQETQYF. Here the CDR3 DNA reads TGTGCCAGCAGCCTATGGGACGGGAGACAAGAGACCCAGTACTTC.

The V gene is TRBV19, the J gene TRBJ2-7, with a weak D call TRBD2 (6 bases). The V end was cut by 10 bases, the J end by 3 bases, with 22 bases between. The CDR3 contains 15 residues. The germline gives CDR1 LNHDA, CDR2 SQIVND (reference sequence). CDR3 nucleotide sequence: TGTGCCACCGGGGTACTGGGACGGCGGGACTACGAGCAGTACTTC. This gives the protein CATGVLGRRDYEQYF.

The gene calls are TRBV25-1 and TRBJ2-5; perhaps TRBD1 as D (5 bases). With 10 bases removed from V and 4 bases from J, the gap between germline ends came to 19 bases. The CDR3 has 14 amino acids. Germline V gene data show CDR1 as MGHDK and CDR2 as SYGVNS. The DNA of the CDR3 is TGTGCCACCACCGAGGACACCCCCGGAGAGACCCAGTACTTC. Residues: CATTEDTPGETQYF. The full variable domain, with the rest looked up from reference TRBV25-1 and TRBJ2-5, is EADIYQTPRYLVIGTGKKITLECSQTMGHDKMYWYQQDPGMELHLIHYSYGVNSTEKGDLSSESTVSRIRTEHFPLTLESARPSHTSQYLCATTEDTPGETQYFGPGTRLLVL.

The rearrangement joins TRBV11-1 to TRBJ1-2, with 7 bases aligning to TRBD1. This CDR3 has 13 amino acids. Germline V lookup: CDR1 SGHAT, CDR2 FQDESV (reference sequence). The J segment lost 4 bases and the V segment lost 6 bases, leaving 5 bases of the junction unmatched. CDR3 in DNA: TGTGCCAGCAGTAAGGACAGGTTCTATGGCTACACCTTC. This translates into CASSKDRFYGYTF.

The CDR3 coding sequence is TGTGCCAGCAGTGAAATCGGGTCTGGCTATGGCTACACCTTC. Amino acid sequence: CASSEIGSGYGYTF. The J gene is TRBJ1-2, the V gene TRBV28; D gene unclear. CDR1 and CDR2 from the germline V gene are MDHEN and SYDVKM. Trimming pared 5 bases from V and 4 bases from J, leaving 14 bases between. The length of the CDR3 is 14 residues.

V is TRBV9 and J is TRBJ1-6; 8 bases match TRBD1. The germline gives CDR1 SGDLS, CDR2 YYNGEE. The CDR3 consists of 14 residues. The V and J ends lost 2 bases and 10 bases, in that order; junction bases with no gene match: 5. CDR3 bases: TGTGCCAGCAGCGTCGGACAGGGATACTCACCCCTCCACTTT. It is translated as CASSVGQGYSPLHF.

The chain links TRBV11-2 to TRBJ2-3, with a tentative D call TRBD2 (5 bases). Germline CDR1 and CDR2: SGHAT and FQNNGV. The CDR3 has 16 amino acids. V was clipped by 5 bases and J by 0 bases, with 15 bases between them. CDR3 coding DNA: TGTGCCAGCAGCGACCCTGACTACCTAAGCACAGATACGCAGTATTTT. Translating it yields CASSDPDYLSTDTQYF.

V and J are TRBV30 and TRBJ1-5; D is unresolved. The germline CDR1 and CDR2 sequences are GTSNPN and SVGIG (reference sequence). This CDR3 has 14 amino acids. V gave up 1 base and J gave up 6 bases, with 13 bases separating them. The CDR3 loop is CAWSGDLGAQPQHF. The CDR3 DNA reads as TGTGCCTGGAGTGGAGACTTGGGAGCTCAGCCCCAGCATTTT. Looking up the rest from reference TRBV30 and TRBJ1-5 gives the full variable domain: SQTIHQWPATLVQPVGSPLSLECTVEGTSNPNLYWYRQAAGRGLQLLFYSVGIGQISSEVPQNLSASRPQDRQFILSSKKLLLSDSGFYLCAWSGDLGAQPQHFGDGTRLSIL.

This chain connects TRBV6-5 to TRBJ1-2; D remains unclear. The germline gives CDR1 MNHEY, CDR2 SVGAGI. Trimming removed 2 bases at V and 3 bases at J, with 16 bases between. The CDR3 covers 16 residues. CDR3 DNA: TGTGCCAGCAGTTACAGGGCCCCGGCAGCGGACTATGGCTACACCTTC. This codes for CASSYRAPAADYGYTF.

The CDR3 is CASSQGGATARLEQFF. Written as DNA, the CDR3 is TGTGCCAGCAGCCAAGGGGGGGCCACGGCCCGCCTGGAGCAGTTCTTC. The gene calls are TRBV7-8 and TRBJ2-1, with D perhaps matching TRBD2 (7 bases). The CDR3 is 16 amino acids. The V gene lost 5 bases and the J gene lost 10 bases, with 24 bases spanning the gap. The V gene's germline CDR1 is SGHVS and CDR2 FQNEAQ. Complete variable domain (other parts from reference TRBV7-8 and TRBJ2-1): GAGVSQSPRYKVAKRGQDVALRCDPISGHVSLFWYQQALGQGPEFLTYFQNEAQLDKSGLPSDRFFAERPEGSVSTLKIQRTQQEDSAVYLCASSQGGATARLEQFFGPGTRLTVL.